This T cell receptor (beta chain) was observed in a study of blood T cell repertoires in COVID-19 (dated by TCRdb to about 2020). Turning to the overall study: The collaborator samples originated in the United States, Italy and Spain and spanned the acute and convalescent phases of COVID-19. The prospective study material was composed of cDNA or gDNA derived from T cells, B-cell-depleted T cells, or PBMCs. Deeply sampled blood TCRbeta repertoires from subjects exposed to, actively infected with, or recovered from COVID-19 were included in the dataset. The repertoires were released in a freely available public database meant as a resource for research on the immune response to SARS-CoV-2. Samples came from the ongoing ImmuneRACE study (first 160 participants) plus 1,254 subjects from 6 global collaborators. Nearly every sample came with metadata listing a de-identified subject ID, COVID-19 status, age in years and sex. Where HLA class I and class II types were available, the types were taken from metadata supplied by the sample provider, not from assay-based typing. General conclusions and limits of the study: The quantity of clinical and demographic metadata differed by source and by participant and was supplied without curation.

The immunoSEQ Assay, a bias-controlled multiplex PCR, was used to amplify TCRbeta CDR3 regions from genomic DNA. The authors' pipeline ran thus. Nucleated cell counts per sample were estimated from amplification of reference gene primers within the assay. To quantify the absolute abundance of each unique TCRbeta CDR3 rearrangement, sequence reads were collapsed and filtered. For each sample, productive Simpson clonality was calculated as the square root of Simpson's diversity index over productive rearrangements. TCRdb holds this immuneACCESS table with in-frame rearrangements only. Some clones are missing; in checked studies, unresolved V genes explain under half, and the rest has no known cause. V and J calls plus clone size are reproduced from that table; the DNA served to infer D and trimming. A total of about 330,000 clones appear in this sample, 80% to 90% of them only once. The top ten hold around 4.6% of the sample.

V is cut back by 11 bases and J by 6 bases, with 8 bases in the junction unmatched. The CDR3 goes from the cysteine to the phenylalanine over 12 residues. The only DNA kept is the CDR3, 36 bases in frame from the first base. Sequences MNHEY (CDR1) and SVGAGI (CDR2) are obtained from the germline V gene. In regard to this clone: No cognate antigen has been identified for it. No clone much larger than this one lies a single base away; base qualities are absent.

Participants in the prospective study were aged roughly 18 to 90 years, lived in 24 United States geographic areas, and enrolled through a virtual design. Cohort assignment in the prospective study relied on participant-reported clinical history from a screening survey and a study questionnaire. ImmuneRACE Cohort 3 recovered participants were defined by two consecutive negative NP/OP PCR tests, healthcare professional clearance, or symptom resolution. Mobile phlebotomists in the prospective study collected whole blood, serum and a nasopharyngeal or oropharyngeal swab from every participant. Prospective study participants could optionally give additional blood draws and questionnaires over an approximately 2-month period. Prospective study blood samples were shipped either frozen or at room temperature before DNA extraction.

The sequenced material came from PBMCs or T cells enriched from blood (not recorded which). The chain couples TRBV6-5 to TRBJ2-3; 7 of the junction bases match TRBD1. The receptor's source is a man aged 25 to 40 who had recovered from COVID-19. CDR3 protein: CARDRDVDTQYF. The bases read TGTGCCCGCGACAGGGATGTCGATACGCAGTATTTT.